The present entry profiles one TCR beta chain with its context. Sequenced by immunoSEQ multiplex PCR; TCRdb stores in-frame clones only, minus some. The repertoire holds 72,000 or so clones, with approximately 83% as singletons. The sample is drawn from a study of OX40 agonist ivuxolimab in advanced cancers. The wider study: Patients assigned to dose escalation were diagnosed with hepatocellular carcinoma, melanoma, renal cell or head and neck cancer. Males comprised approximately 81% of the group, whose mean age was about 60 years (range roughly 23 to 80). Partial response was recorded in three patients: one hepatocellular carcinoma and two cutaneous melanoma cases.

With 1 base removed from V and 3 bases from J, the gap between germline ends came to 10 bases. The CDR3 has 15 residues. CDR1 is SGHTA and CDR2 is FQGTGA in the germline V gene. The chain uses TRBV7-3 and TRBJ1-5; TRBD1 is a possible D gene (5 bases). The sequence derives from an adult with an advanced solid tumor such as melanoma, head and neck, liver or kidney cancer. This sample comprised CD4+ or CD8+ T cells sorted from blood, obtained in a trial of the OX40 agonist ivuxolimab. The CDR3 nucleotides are TGTGCCAGCAGCTTAAGTCCAGGGCCCAATCAGCCCCAGCATTTT. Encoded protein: CASSLSPGPNQPQHF.